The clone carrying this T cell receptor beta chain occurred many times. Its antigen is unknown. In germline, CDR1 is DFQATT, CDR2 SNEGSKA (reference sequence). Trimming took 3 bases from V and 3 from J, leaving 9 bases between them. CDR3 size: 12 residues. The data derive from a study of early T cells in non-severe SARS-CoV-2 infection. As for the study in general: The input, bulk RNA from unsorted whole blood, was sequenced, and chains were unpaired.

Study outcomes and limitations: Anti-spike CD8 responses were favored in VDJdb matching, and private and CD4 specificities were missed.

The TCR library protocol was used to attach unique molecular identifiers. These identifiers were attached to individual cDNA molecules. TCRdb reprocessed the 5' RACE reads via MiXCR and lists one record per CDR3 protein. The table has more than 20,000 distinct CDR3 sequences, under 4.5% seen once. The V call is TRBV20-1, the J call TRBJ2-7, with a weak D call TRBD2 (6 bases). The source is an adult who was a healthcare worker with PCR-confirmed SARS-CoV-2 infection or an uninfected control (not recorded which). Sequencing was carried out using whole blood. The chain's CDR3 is CSARAEGYEQYF. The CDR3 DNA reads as TGCAGTGCTAGGGCGGAGGGCTACGAGCAGTACTTC.